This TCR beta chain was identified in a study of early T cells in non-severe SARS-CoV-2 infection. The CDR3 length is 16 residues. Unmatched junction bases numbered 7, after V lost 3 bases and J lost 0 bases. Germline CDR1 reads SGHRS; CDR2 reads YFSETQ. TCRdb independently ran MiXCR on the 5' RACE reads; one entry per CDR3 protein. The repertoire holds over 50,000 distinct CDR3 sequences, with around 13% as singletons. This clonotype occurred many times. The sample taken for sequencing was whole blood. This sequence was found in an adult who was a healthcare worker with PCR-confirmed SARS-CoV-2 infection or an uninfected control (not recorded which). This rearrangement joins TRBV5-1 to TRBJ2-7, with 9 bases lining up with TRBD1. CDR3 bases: TGCGCCAGCAGCTGGGCCCCGGGACAGGGCTCCTACGAGCAGTACTTC. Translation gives CASSWAPGQGSYEQYF.